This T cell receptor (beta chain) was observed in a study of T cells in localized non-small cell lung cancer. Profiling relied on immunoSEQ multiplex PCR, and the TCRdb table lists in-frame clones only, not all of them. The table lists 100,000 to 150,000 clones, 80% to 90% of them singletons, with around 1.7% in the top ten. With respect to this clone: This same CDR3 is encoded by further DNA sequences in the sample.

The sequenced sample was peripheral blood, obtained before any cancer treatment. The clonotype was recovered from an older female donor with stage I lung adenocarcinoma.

The CDR3 spells CASSLTGRVGNTEAFF. The CDR3 nucleotides read TGTGCCAGCAGCTTAACGGGGAGGGTCGGGAACACTGAAGCTTTCTTT. The chain links TRBV7-3 to TRBJ1-1; no clear D gene. V lost 0 bases, J lost 1 base, and 12 bases lay in between. Germline V gene sequence: CDR1 SGHTA, CDR2 FQGTGA. CDR3 length: 16 residues.